The rows below give T cell receptor beta chains drawn from one sample of a study of metastatic and nonmetastatic thyroid tumors. From the PCR reads, TCRdb re-called clones with MiXCR. Of roughly 40,000 clones listed, around 16% are singletons. Input material: blood. The receptor source for this set is a female donor with papillary thyroid cancer or a benign thyroid nodule (not recorded which). Some clones in this sample may be carry-over from other donors' samples. Each CDR3 is given with its conserved first and last residue. The order of the fields is V gene, clone size, J gene, D gene, CDR3 protein, CDR3 DNA. The D gene is left open where the match is weak. Clone size is stated in some rows and not others, as once, few, many or a class when expanded.

TRBV28	few	TRBJ2-7	.	CVSSLTGGSYEQYF	TGTGTCAGCAGTTTAACCGGGGGCTCCTACGAGCAGTACTTC
TRBV4-1	many	TRBJ1-1	.	CASSRVPQPGTEAFF	TGCGCCAGCAGCCGGGTTCCTCAACCCGGGACCGAGGCTTTCTTT
TRBV6-4	many	TRBJ2-1	TRBD2	CASDDLIGLGPLSSYNEQFF	TGTGCCAGCGACGACTTGATTGGACTAGGGCCTTTAAGCTCCTACAATGAGCAGTTCTTC
TRBV4-1	many	TRBJ2-2	.	CASSQVGGSGELFF	TGCGCCAGCAGCCAAGTGGGTGGATCCGGGGAGCTGTTTTTT
TRBV20-1	many	TRBJ1-2	TRBD1	CSATDRSANYGYTF	TGCAGTGCTACGGACAGGTCCGCTAACTATGGCTACACCTTC
TRBV30	many	TRBJ2-7	.	CAWSRTYLGARRGYEQYF	TGTGCCTGGAGCCGTACATATTTGGGGGCGCGGAGGGGATACGAGCAGTACTTC
TRBV6-5	many	TRBJ1-1	TRBD1	CASSPFGQGAIMNTEAFF	TGTGCCAGCAGCCCATTCGGACAGGGGGCCATCATGAACACTGAAGCTTTCTTT
TRBV24-1	many	TRBJ2-1	.	CATSGQGSYNEQFF	TGTGCCACCAGTGGTCAGGGGTCCTACAATGAGCAGTTCTTC
TRBV11-2	.	TRBJ2-1	TRBD2	CASSLGLLAGGINEQFF	TGTGCCAGCAGCTTAGGATTACTAGCGGGAGGGATCAATGAGCAGTTCTTC
TRBV27	many	TRBJ1-5	.	CASSLVLGQPQHF	TGTGCCAGCAGTTTAGTTTTAGGTCAGCCCCAGCATTTT
TRBV5-1	.	TRBJ2-6	.	CASSLAGVAGSNFLTF	TGCGCCAGCAGCTTGGCCGGGGTGGCTGGGTCCAACTTCCTGACTTTC
TRBV7-9	many	TRBJ2-5	.	CASSLFRAQETQYF	TGTGCCAGCAGCTTATTTCGGGCGCAAGAGACCCAGTACTTC
TRBV4-2	many	TRBJ2-1	.	CASSQDLGHNEQFF	TGTGCCAGCAGCCAAGATTTGGGGCACAATGAGCAGTTCTTC